This T cell receptor beta chain was identified in a study of Graves' ophthalmopathy and Graves' hyperthyroidism. Study overall: Hyperthyroidism qualified as stable when ophthalmopathy did not develop within 18 months of follow-up. Study observations and caveats: Most thyroid-expanded clonotypes exceeding 0.001 frequency were also found in blood.

Exclusion criteria comprised other autoimmune diseases, uncontrolled infections, pregnancy or lactation in patients. Thyroid ultrasound, orbital computed tomography, TRAb, serum thyroxine and clinical symptoms formed the basis of diagnosis. As for this clonotype: Its specificity is unknown.

RNA transcripts were the source from which TCR beta CDR3 regions were amplified. First-round RT-PCR relied on HTBI primers, and a second-round multiplex PCR came next. TCRdb re-analysed the multiplex PCR reads in MiXCR, keeping a single row per CDR3 protein. The data show over a million distinct CDR3 sequences, around a third seen once. Trimming removed 1 base from V and 7 bases from J, with 11 bases in between. CDR1 is SGHVS and CDR2 is FNYEAQ in the germline V gene. This CDR3 contains 13 residues. This chain joins TRBV7-6 and TRBJ2-7; possible D gene TRBD2, 5 bases. The receptor was isolated from an adult man with Graves' hyperthyroidism. The sample was peripheral blood or thyroid tissue (not recorded which). The CDR3 DNA reads TGTGCCAGCAGCTTAGGAGAGACGGGGGAGCAGTACTTC. Translating it yields CASSLGETGEQYF.